A single sample is the source of the 6 T cell receptor beta chains below, sequenced in a study of T-cell reconstitution after alpha-beta-depleted transplantation in children (dated by TCRdb to about 2016). The library was produced with PCR. Instrument on record: Illumina HiSeq 2500. To normalize quantification of the TCRbeta repertoire, the TCR libraries were built with molecular barcoding that relied on unique molecular identifiers. TCRdb's own reprocessing of the public reads used fastp at Q25 and MiXCR and kept productive beta chains. When rows share a CDR3 protein, they turn into one entry using the most common DNA and genes. Here the sample has hundreds of thousands of distinct CDR3 sequences; around 11% occur a single time. The ten largest account for about 2.4% of the sample. The source was PBMCs from the stem cell graft donor, collected from the stem cell graft. These receptors all stem from a human donor who donated a stem cell graft to a child with acute lymphoblastic leukemia.

The table lists this clonotype with many counts. The chain combines TRBV7-8 with TRBJ1-1; TRBD1 agrees at 12 bases. V was pared by 5 bases and J by 4 bases, with 8 bases of the junction left unmatched. Germline V lookup: CDR1 SGHVS, CDR2 FQNEAQ. CDR3 length: 16 residues. The CDR3 region is CASSIGTGGSFTEAFF. The CDR3 nucleotides are TGTGCCAGCAGCATTGGGACAGGGGGCTCGTTCACTGAAGCTTTCTTT.

Ten or more counts support this clonotype. The V call is TRBV28, the J call TRBJ2-3; no firm D call. This CDR3 contains 12 residues. Germline values: CDR1 MDHEN, CDR2 SYDVKM. V was cut by 5 bases and J by 6 bases, with 9 bases left in between. The CDR3 DNA sequence: TGTGCCAGCAGTCCGTGGGGTGATACGCAGTATTTT. It translates to CASSPWGDTQYF.

This chain uses TRBV12-3 or TRBV12-4 with TRBJ2-7, with D perhaps TRBD1 (6 bases). CDR3 size: 14 residues. V lost 2 bases and J lost 1, with 9 bases in between. The CDR3 reads CASSLTGFSYEQYF. CDR3 DNA sequence: TGTGCCAGCAGTTTAACAGGGTTTTCCTACGAGCAGTACTTC.

This clonotype was picked up many times. The gene calls are TRBV5-1 and TRBJ2-3; a possible D gene is TRBD2 (6 bases). The germline V gene has CDR1 SGHRS and CDR2 YFSETQ. V was shortened by 1 base and J by 0 bases, with 12 bases between the two germline ends. This CDR3 comprises 16 residues. The CDR3 reads CASSLQGGSSTDTQYF. The CDR3 bases are TGCGCCAGCAGCTTGCAAGGAGGGAGCAGCACAGATACGCAGTATTTT.

This clonotype was seen ten or more times. The chain links TRBV19 to TRBJ2-3, with a weak D call TRBD1 (5 bases). This CDR3 spans 13 amino acids. Germline loops: CDR1 LNHDA, CDR2 SQIVND (reference sequence). V was clipped by 10 bases and J by 4 bases, with 15 bases between them. CDR3 DNA: TGTGCCACCCAGGACGCACAGGCAGATACGCAGTATTTT. This gives the protein CATQDAQADTQYF.

Ten or more counts support this clonotype. The V and J genes are TRBV12-3 or TRBV12-4 and TRBJ1-5; 7 positions agree with TRBD1. The CDR3 length is 15 residues. Losses at the gene ends were 3 bases for V and 1 base for J; bases not matched to a gene: 3. CDR3 amino acids: CASSFIGGSNQPQHF. CDR3 sequence (DNA): TGTGCCAGCAGTTTTATAGGGGGCAGCAATCAGCCCCAGCATTTT.